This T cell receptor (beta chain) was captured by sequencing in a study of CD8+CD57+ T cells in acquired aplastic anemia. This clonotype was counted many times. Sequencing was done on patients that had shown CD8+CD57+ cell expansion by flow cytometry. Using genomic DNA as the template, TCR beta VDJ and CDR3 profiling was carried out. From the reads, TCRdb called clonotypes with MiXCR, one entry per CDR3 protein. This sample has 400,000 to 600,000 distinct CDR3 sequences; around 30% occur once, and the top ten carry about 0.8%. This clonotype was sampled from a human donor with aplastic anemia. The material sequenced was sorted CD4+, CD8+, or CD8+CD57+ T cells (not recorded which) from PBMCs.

The DNA of the CDR3 is TGTGCCAGCAGATCTGACGGCTATTCTAACTATGGCTACACCTTC. Translating it yields CASRSDGYSNYGYTF. The V gene is TRBV6-1, the J gene TRBJ1-2, with D unclear. The CDR3 loop spans 15 amino acids. Trimming took off 6 bases at V and 0 bases at J, with 14 bases between the two ends. Germline assignment: CDR1 MNHNS and CDR2 SASEGT.